Each of the 30 T cell receptor beta chains below was sequenced from the same sample in a study of shared clonotypes between healthy human individuals. The table came from immunoSEQ multiplex PCR; TCRdb's copy has only in-frame clones and leaves some out. In the table there are around 2.5 million clones, 93% of which are singletons. Sequenced material: naive CD4+ T cells from PBMCs. Subset described: CD45RA+ positively selected. The receptors here all came from a man aged 18 to 30 in good health. Some clones in this sample may be carry-over from other donors' samples.

The chain recombines TRBV28 with TRBJ2-7; TRBD2 aligns across 9 bases. CDR1 and CDR2 from the germline V gene are MDHEN and SYDVKM. The CDR3 totals 15 residues. The V and J ends lost 6 bases and 1 base, in that order; junction bases with no gene match: 7. The CDR3 DNA follows: TGTGCCAGCAGGGTCGGGACTAGCCCGTCCTACGAGCAGTACTTC. This sequence encodes CASRVGTSPSYEQYF. The full variable domain, rest sourced from reference TRBV28 and TRBJ2-7, is DVKVTQSSRYLVKRTGEKVFLECVQDMDHENMFWYRQDPGLGLRLIYFSYDVKMKEKGDIPEGYSVSREKKERFSLILESASTNQTSMYLCASRVGTSPSYEQYFGPGTRLTVT.

This chain joins TRBV14 and TRBJ1-2; 8 positions match TRBD1. Germline V gene lookup returns CDR1 SGHDN and CDR2 FVKESK. CDR3 length: 18 residues. J gave up 4 bases and V 4 bases, and 17 bases lay outside the gene matches. As DNA, the CDR3 is TGTGCCAGCAGCCTGTTATCCGGGACAGGTGGTTTCCTCTATGGCTACACCTTC. Translated: CASSLLSGTGGFLYGYTF.

The V and J genes are TRBV2 and TRBJ1-5; 11 bases are a match to TRBD1. Germline V gene sequence: CDR1 SNHLY, CDR2 FYNNEI. Unmatched junction bases numbered 4, after V lost 4 bases and J lost 2 bases. The CDR3 runs 16 residues. The CDR3 sequence: CASSVRTGGGNQPQHF. The CDR3 DNA sequence: TGTGCCAGCAGTGTCAGGACAGGGGGCGGCAATCAGCCCCAGCATTTT.

J is TRBJ2-7 and V is TRBV5-1; 7 bases match TRBD2. This CDR3 has 15 amino acids. V dropped 0 bases and J dropped 3; count of bases not matched to a gene: 6. In germline, CDR1 is SGHRS, CDR2 YFSETQ. For the CDR3, the DNA is TGCGCCAGCAGCTTGGAGCCTAGCGGAAACTACGAGCAGTACTTC. As protein: CASSLEPSGNYEQYF.

The genes are TRBV11-2 and TRBJ2-7, with a weak D call TRBD2 (6 bases). With 1 base removed from V and 1 base from J, the gap between germline ends came to 14 bases. This CDR3 contains 16 residues. Germline CDR1 and CDR2: SGHAT and FQNNGV. CDR3 DNA: TGTGCCAGCAGCTTAGGGGCGGGGATAGGGTCCTACGAGCAGTACTTC. The encoded protein is CASSLGAGIGSYEQYF.

The CDR3 loop is CSVAQNTGELFF. Here the CDR3 DNA reads TGCAGCGTGGCCCAGAACACCGGGGAGCTGTTTTTT. This chain uses TRBV29-1 with TRBJ2-2; no clear D gene. Germline CDR1 SQVTM, CDR2 ANQGSEA. This CDR3 region has 12 residues. The V and J ends lost 6 bases and 1 base respectively, with 6 bases between them.

The chain is built from TRBV28 and TRBJ1-2; D is undetermined. The CDR3 covers 13 residues. CDR1 MDHEN and CDR2 SYDVKM come from the germline V gene. Trimming removed 2 bases at V and 4 bases at J, with 8 bases between. The CDR3 DNA reads TGTGCCAGCAGTTTAGTGGCAGGCTATGGCTACACCTTC. The encoded protein is CASSLVAGYGYTF.

The gene calls are TRBV5-8 and TRBJ1-2; D uncertain. The CDR3 length is 14 residues. V lost 2 bases and J lost 4, with 12 bases in between. From germline, CDR1 is SGHTS and CDR2 YDEGEE. This CDR3 is CASSFQRSLYGYTF. CDR3 nucleotides: TGTGCCAGCAGCTTCCAACGAAGCCTCTATGGCTACACCTTC.

The gene calls are TRBV4-1 and TRBJ2-7, with 7 bases matching TRBD1. The germline gives CDR1 MGHRA, CDR2 YSYEKL. V gave up 0 bases and J gave up 2 bases; unmatched junction bases: 7. The CDR3 has 16 residues. DNA for the CDR3: TGCGCCAGCAGCCAAGATCAGGGTAGGGGGCCCTACGAGCAGTACTTC. It translates to CASSQDQGRGPYEQYF.

The chain carries TRBV2 and TRBJ2-7, with 13 bases fitting TRBD2. Germline trimming cut 6 bases from V and 5 bases from J; bases unmatched to any gene: 4. The CDR3 consists of 14 residues. Germline-derived CDR1 and CDR2 are SNHLY and FYNNEI. CDR3 in amino acids: CASSEGLAGNEQYF. In DNA, the CDR3 is TGTGCCAGCAGCGAGGGACTAGCGGGAAACGAGCAGTACTTC.

The chain links TRBV7-9 to TRBJ1-5; D unclear. Germline CDR1 and CDR2: SEHNR and FQNEAQ (reference sequence). Trimming took off 6 bases at V and 4 bases at J, with 13 bases between the two ends. CDR3 size: 14 residues. CDR3 sequence (DNA): TGTGCCAGCAGGTCGGGGAACCGAAATCAGCCCCAGCATTTT. It encodes CASRSGNRNQPQHF.

V and J are TRBV18 and TRBJ2-7; no reliable D call. Germline values: CDR1 KGHSH, CDR2 LQKENI. Trimming cost V 2 bases and J 3 bases, with 8 bases left between them. The CDR3 consists of 13 residues. The CDR3 DNA follows: TGTGCCAGCTCACCAGACTTGATCTACGAGCAGTACTTC. Translation gives CASSPDLIYEQYF.

The chain has TRBV7-9 and TRBJ2-1, with 7 bases aligning to TRBD2. V was pared by 7 bases and J by 9 bases, with 9 bases of the junction left unmatched. CDR3 length: 13 amino acids. Germline V CDR1 and CDR2: SEHNR, FQNEAQ (reference sequence). This CDR3 is CASTLTSEGEQFF. In nucleotides, the CDR3 is TGTGCCAGCACACTTACTAGCGAGGGTGAGCAGTTCTTC. Full variable domain (outside the CDR3, taken from reference TRBV7-9 and TRBJ2-1): DTGVSQNPRHKITKRGQNVTFRCDPISEHNRLYWYRQTLGQGPEFLTYFQNEAQLEKSRLLSDRFSAERPKGSFSTLEIQRTEQGDSAMYLCASTLTSEGEQFFGPGTRLTVL.

The chain couples TRBV28 to TRBJ1-3; 7 nucleotides match TRBD1. The junction had 5 bases not matched to a gene; V was cut back by 3 bases and J by 0 bases. Germline CDR1 reads MDHEN; CDR2 reads SYDVKM. This CDR3 has 16 residues. CDR3: CASSLEGAVSGNTIYF. In nucleotides, the CDR3 is TGTGCCAGCAGTTTGGAGGGGGCCGTCTCTGGAAACACCATATATTTT.

For this clone: The sample holds other DNA sequences that translate to the same CDR3. This chain uses TRBV18 with TRBJ2-1; no definite D call. V dropped 2 bases and J dropped 7 bases, with 3 bases sitting between them. Germline CDR1 KGHSH, CDR2 LQKENI. The CDR3 is made up of 11 amino acids. The CDR3 protein is CASSPENEQFF. The DNA of the CDR3 is TGTGCCAGCTCACCAGAAAATGAGCAGTTCTTC. Full variable domain (remainder filled in from reference TRBV18 and TRBJ2-1): NAGVMQNPRHLVRRRGQEARLRCSPMKGHSHVYWYRQLPEEGLKFMVYLQKENIIDESGMPKERFSAEFPKEGPSILRIQQVVRGDSAAYFCASSPENEQFFGPGTRLTVL.

This rearrangement joins TRBV14 to TRBJ2-1, with 10 bases lining up with TRBD2. The CDR3 has 20 residues. With 4 bases clipped from V and 0 bases from J, the junction kept 15 bases outside the gene matches. Per the germline V gene, CDR1 is SGHDN and CDR2 is FVKESK. The DNA for the CDR3 is TGTGCCAGCAGCCGCCAACCACTAGCGGGATTACGGTACTCCTACAATGAGCAGTTCTTC. Its protein is CASSRQPLAGLRYSYNEQFF.

The chain uses TRBV7-8 and TRBJ1-6; D is unclear. CDR3 size: 15 residues. Germline V gene data show CDR1 as SGHVS and CDR2 as FQNEAQ. V lost 2 bases, J lost 5 bases, and 10 bases lay in between. CDR3 in DNA: TGTGCCAGCAGCTTACTCCTGGCGGATAATTCACCCCTCCACTTT. The encoded protein is CASSLLLADNSPLHF.

For the CDR3, the DNA is TGTGCCAGCAGTTCCCGGGACTTCCTTAGCAATCAGCCCCAGCATTTT. Protein sequence: CASSSRDFLSNQPQHF. The chain combines TRBV28 with TRBJ1-5; D possibly corresponds to TRBD1 (5 bases). The CDR3 length is 16 residues. The germline CDR1 and CDR2 sequences are MDHEN and SYDVKM. Trimming took 4 bases from V and 0 from J, leaving 13 bases between them.

CDR3 in amino acids: CASSLGTSLRADTQYF. The CDR3 DNA is TGCGCCAGCAGCCTTGGGACTTCCCTACGCGCAGATACGCAGTATTTT. V and J are TRBV5-1 and TRBJ2-3, with D possibly TRBD2 on 6 matching bases. There are 16 residues in the CDR3. Trimming took 4 bases from V and 4 from J, leaving 19 bases between them. Germline CDR1 and CDR2: SGHRS and YFSETQ.

J is TRBJ1-3 and V is TRBV28; 8 bases agree with TRBD1. Losses at the gene ends were 6 bases for V and 1 base for J; bases not matched to a gene: 14. Germline V lookup: CDR1 MDHEN, CDR2 SYDVKM. The CDR3 sequence is 18 residues long. DNA for the CDR3: TGTGCCAGCAGCCCGCGGACAGGGTATTCTTCTTCTGGAAACACCATATATTTT. This translates into CASSPRTGYSSSGNTIYF.

This chain joins TRBV6-5 and TRBJ2-7; D is unresolved. Germline V gene sequence: CDR1 MNHEY, CDR2 SVGAGI. The ends were cut back, 7 bases at V and 6 bases at J, with 10 bases in the middle. The CDR3 spans 11 residues. The CDR3 sequence: CASNTRGEQYF. For the CDR3, the DNA is TGTGCCAGCAACACTCGCGGCGAGCAGTACTTC.

The rearrangement links TRBV19 to TRBJ1-2; D is unclear. Trimming shortened V by 6 bases and J by 2 bases, and 13 bases separated the two germline ends. This CDR3 comprises 14 residues. Germline V gene sequence: CDR1 LNHDA, CDR2 SQIVND (reference sequence). DNA of the CDR3: TGTGCCAGTAGCCGACGGACGGAGAACTATGGCTACACCTTC. Protein product: CASSRRTENYGYTF.

V is TRBV7-3 and J is TRBJ2-7, with 7 bases fitting TRBD1. Trimming cost V 5 bases and J 2 bases; bases outside gene matches: 6. The CDR3 sequence is 14 residues long. CDR1 is SGHTA and CDR2 is FQGTGA in the germline V gene. The CDR3 DNA sequence: TGTGCCAGCAGCCTTCAGGGGGACACCTACGAGCAGTACTTC. Its translation: CASSLQGDTYEQYF.

This clone was found a few times. The J gene is TRBJ1-1, the V gene TRBV29-1; D unclear. With 4 bases removed from V and 3 bases from J, the gap between germline ends came to 9 bases. Per germline, CDR1 SQVTM and CDR2 ANQGSEA. This CDR3 region has 12 residues. CDR3 amino acids: CSVAPGDTEAFF. Here the CDR3 DNA reads TGCAGCGTTGCCCCCGGGGACACTGAAGCTTTCTTT.

The chain uses TRBV5-6 and TRBJ2-7, with a weak D call TRBD2 (6 bases). Germline CDR1 and CDR2: SGHDT and YYEEEE. V was cut by 4 bases and J by 1 base, with 18 bases left in between. The length of the CDR3 is 16 residues. CDR3 nucleotide sequence: TGTGCCAGCAGCCGGGGGACGGCCGGTCCGTCCTACGAGCAGTACTTC. It is translated as CASSRGTAGPSYEQYF.

This rearrangement joins TRBV5-5 to TRBJ1-1; the D gene is possibly TRBD1 (5 bases). The length of the CDR3 is 13 residues. The V end was cut by 7 bases, the J end by 5 bases, with 15 bases between. CDR1 is SGHKS, CDR2 YYEKEE, per germline (reference sequence). The CDR3 sequence is CASGPSGTTEAFF. CDR3 sequence (DNA): TGTGCCAGCGGTCCGTCGGGGACGACTGAAGCTTTCTTT. The full variable domain, completed using reference TRBV5-5 and TRBJ1-1, is DAGVTQSPTHLIKTRGQQVTLRCSPISGHKSVSWYQQVLGQGPQFIFQYYEKEERGRGNFPDRFSARQFPNYSSELNVNALLLGDSALYLCASGPSGTTEAFFGQGTRLTVV.

The gene calls are TRBV9 and TRBJ2-6; possibly TRBD1 or TRBD2 for D (5 bases each). Trimming cost V 4 bases and J 2 bases, with 16 bases left between them. The CDR3 sequence is 17 residues long. Germline values: CDR1 SGDLS, CDR2 YYNGEE. CDR3 protein: CASSPRDGDPGANVLTF. CDR3 DNA sequence: TGTGCCAGCAGCCCCCGGGACGGGGACCCTGGGGCCAACGTCCTGACTTTC.

This chain connects TRBV10-3 to TRBJ2-6; D is uncertain. CDR3 length equals 16 residues. The V gene's germline CDR1 is ENHRY and CDR2 SYGVKD. V was pared by 7 bases and J by 0 bases, with 13 bases between. DNA for the CDR3: TGTGCCATCAAATTCTCCTCCAGCTCTGGGGCCAACGTCCTGACTTTC. It is translated as CAIKFSSSSGANVLTF.

The CDR3: CASSPMTVNTEAFF. The CDR3, as DNA: TGCGCCAGCAGCCCGATGACCGTGAACACTGAAGCTTTCTTT. The chain couples TRBV5-1 to TRBJ1-1; D unresolved. Between the trimmed V and J ends, which lost 4 bases and 0 bases, there was a span of 10 bases. Germline assignment: CDR1 SGHRS and CDR2 YFSETQ. The CDR3 is 14 amino acids. The complete variable domain, with remaining parts taken from reference TRBV5-1 and TRBJ1-1, reads KAGVTQTPRYLIKTRGQQVTLSCSPISGHRSVSWYQQTPGQGLQFLFEYFSETQRNKGNFPGRFSGRQFSNSRSEMNVSTLELGDSALYLCASSPMTVNTEAFFGQGTRLTVV.

This clone was recorded only once. This chain joins TRBV29-1 and TRBJ1-1; the D gene is possibly TRBD1 (5 bases). V was trimmed by 4 bases and J by 7 bases, leaving 19 bases between them. The CDR3 has 14 residues. From germline, CDR1 is SQVTM and CDR2 ANQGSEA. DNA for the CDR3: TGCAGCGTTGCTGGGGAACGGGGGGTGGTTGAAGCTTTCTTT. Protein product: CSVAGERGVVEAFF.